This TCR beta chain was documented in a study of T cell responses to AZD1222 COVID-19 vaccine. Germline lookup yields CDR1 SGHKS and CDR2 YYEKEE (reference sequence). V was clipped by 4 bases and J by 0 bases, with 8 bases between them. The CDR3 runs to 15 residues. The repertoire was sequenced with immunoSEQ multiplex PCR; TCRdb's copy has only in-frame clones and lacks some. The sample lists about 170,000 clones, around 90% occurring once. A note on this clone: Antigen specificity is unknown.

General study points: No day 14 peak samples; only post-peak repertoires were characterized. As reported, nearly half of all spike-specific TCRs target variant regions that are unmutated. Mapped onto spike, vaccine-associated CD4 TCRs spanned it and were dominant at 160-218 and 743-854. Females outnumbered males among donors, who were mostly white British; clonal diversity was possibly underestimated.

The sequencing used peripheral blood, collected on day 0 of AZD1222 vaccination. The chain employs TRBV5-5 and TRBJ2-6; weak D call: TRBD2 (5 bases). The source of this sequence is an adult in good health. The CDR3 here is CASSRGFSGANVLTF. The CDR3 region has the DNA TGTGCCAGCAGCCGGGGTTTCTCTGGGGCCAACGTCCTGACTTTC. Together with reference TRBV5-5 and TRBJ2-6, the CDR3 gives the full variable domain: DAGVTQSPTHLIKTRGQQVTLRCSPISGHKSVSWYQQVLGQGPQFIFQYYEKEERGRGNFPDRFSARQFPNYSSELNVNALLLGDSALYLCASSRGFSGANVLTFGAGSRLTVL.